Below, 17 T cell receptor beta chains from the same sample are listed, as sequenced in a study of T cells in Graves' hyperthyroidism and ophthalmopathy. It was RNA transcripts that yielded the amplified TCR beta CDR3 regions. First-round RT-PCR with HTBI primers amplified the TCR CDR3 region. TCRdb re-called the multiplex PCR reads through MiXCR, storing one row per CDR3 protein. The repertoire holds over 350,000 distinct CDR3 sequences, with around an eighth as singletons. Specimen: blood. All receptors derive from a man aged 50 to 59 with Graves' ophthalmopathy.

On this clonotype: The junction differs from germline at one of its ends, possibly a read error. J is TRBJ2-3 and V is TRBV2, with no clear D. Per the germline V gene, CDR1 is SNHLY and CDR2 is FYNNEI. This CDR3 is built from 14 residues. The DNA for the CDR3 is TGTGACAGCAATGTGGAAGTCATCACAGATACGCAGTATTTT. It encodes CDSNVEVITDTQYF.

The chain has TRBV27 and TRBJ2-3; TRBD1 is a possible D gene (5 bases). This CDR3 contains 14 residues. V dropped 5 bases and J dropped 2 bases, with 11 bases sitting between them. CDR1 and CDR2 from the germline V gene are MNHEY and SMNVEV (reference sequence). The CDR3 DNA is TGTGCCAGCAGTCTGACAGAAAACACAGATACGCAGTATTTT. The encoded protein is CASSLTENTDTQYF.

The chain couples TRBV2 to TRBJ1-3; TRBD1 matches at 9 bases. Germline loops: CDR1 SNHLY, CDR2 FYNNEI. J gave up 0 bases and V 6 bases, and 3 bases lay outside the gene matches. There are 15 residues in the CDR3. As DNA, the CDR3 is TGTGCCAGCAGCGAGGACAGGGGCTCTGGAAACACCATATATTTT. Residues: CASSEDRGSGNTIYF.

The genes are TRBV20-1 and TRBJ2-1, with 10 bases matching TRBD2. The V gene's germline CDR1 is DFQATT and CDR2 SNEGSKA (reference sequence). Trimming at V came to 5 bases and at J to 5 bases, leaving 12 bases not matched to a gene. This CDR3 region has 16 residues. The CDR3 spells CSAGQALAGVHNEQFF. CDR3 nucleotide sequence: TGCAGTGCTGGACAGGCCCTAGCGGGAGTCCACAATGAGCAGTTCTTC.

This clonotype has more than one count but fewer than ten. This sequence joins TRBV10-3 and TRBJ1-2, with D possibly matching TRBD1 (5 bases). This CDR3 comprises 13 residues. Deletions cut 11 bases from V and 4 bases from J, with 17 bases between. CDR1 and CDR2 (germline): ENHRY, SYGVKD. Here the CDR3 reads CAARIGEPYGYTF. The CDR3 region has the DNA TGTGCCGCCCGTATAGGGGAGCCCTATGGCTACACCTTC.

V and J are TRBV6-1 and TRBJ2-2; TRBD1 or TRBD2 may be the D gene (5 bases each). The CDR3 is made up of 16 amino acids. The V gene lost 0 bases and the J gene lost 1 base, with 9 bases spanning the gap. Germline loops: CDR1 MNHNS, CDR2 SASEGT. The CDR3 loop reads CASSEAMGVNTGELFF. In DNA form, the CDR3 reads TGTGCCAGCAGTGAAGCAATGGGGGTGAACACCGGGGAGCTGTTTTTT.

V usage is TRBV3-1 and J usage is TRBJ2-7; 11 nucleotides line up with TRBD2. V trimming: 1 base; J trimming: 8 bases; junction bases outside the gene matches: 7. This CDR3 contains 15 residues. Germline CDR1 LGHDT, CDR2 YNNKEL (reference sequence). CDR3 in DNA: TGTGCCAGCAGCCAAGTGGAGACTAGCGGGAAAAAGCAGTACTTC. This gives the protein CASSQVETSGKKQYF.

In this sample, this clonotype turned up many times. The chain employs TRBV29-1 and TRBJ2-7; TRBD1 aligns across 11 bases. Per germline, CDR1 SQVTM and CDR2 ANQGSEA. V shed 0 bases, J shed 2 bases, and the junction held 3 bases outside the gene matches. The CDR3 consists of 15 residues. The CDR3 DNA sequence: TGCAGCGTTGAAGAGTCGGGACAGGGGGCCTACGAGCAGTACTTC. It yields the protein CSVEESGQGAYEQYF.

This clonotype was picked up many times. The chain joins TRBV27 to TRBJ2-2; D gene uncertain. The CDR3 runs to 13 residues. V was pared by 2 bases and J by 5 bases, with 6 bases between. From germline, CDR1 is MNHEY and CDR2 SMNVEV (reference sequence). The CDR3 is CASSLIGTGELFF. CDR3 DNA sequence: TGTGCCAGCAGTTTAATCGGAACCGGGGAGCTGTTTTTT.

The V and J genes are TRBV6-1 and TRBJ2-3; 9 bases map to TRBD2. In germline, CDR1 is MNHNS, CDR2 SASEGT. CDR3 length: 17 amino acids. Unmatched junction bases numbered 7, after V lost 3 bases and J lost 0 bases. The CDR3 protein is CASSDLLAGLSTDTQYF. CDR3 in DNA: TGTGCCAGCAGTGATTTACTAGCGGGTTTAAGCACAGATACGCAGTATTTT.

This sequence joins TRBV29-1 and TRBJ2-1, with D possibly being TRBD1 or TRBD2 (5 bases each). The germline CDR1 and CDR2 sequences are SQVTM and ANQGSEA. V lost 6 bases and J 3 bases, leaving 18 bases between the germline ends. This CDR3 comprises 15 residues. CDR3 coding DNA: TGCAGCGTCTTCACCCCGGGGCCGAACTACAATGAGCAGTTCTTC. It yields the protein CSVFTPGPNYNEQFF.

The rearrangement links TRBV7-3 to TRBJ2-3, with D maybe TRBD1 (6 bases). This CDR3 is 16 amino acids long. Trimming pared 1 base from V and 6 bases from J, leaving 17 bases between. CDR1 and CDR2 from the germline V gene are SGHTA and FQGTGA. The CDR3 DNA follows: TGTGCCAGCAGCTTAATTAGGACAGCGCAATGGGATACGCAGTATTTT. Amino acid sequence: CASSLIRTAQWDTQYF. The entire variable domain, with the rest obtained from reference TRBV7-3 and TRBJ2-3, is as follows: GAGVSQTPSNKVTEKGKYVELRCDPISGHTALYWYRQSLGQGPEFLIYFQGTGAADDSGLPNDRFFAVRPEGSVSTLKIQRTERGDSAVYLCASSLIRTAQWDTQYFGPGTRLTVL.

This clonotype came up many times. J is TRBJ2-1 and V is TRBV5-8, with 9 bases matching TRBD2. Per germline, CDR1 SGHTS and CDR2 YDEGEE. Trimming took 4 bases from V and 0 from J; bases not matched to a gene: 5. CDR3 size: 16 residues. The CDR3 spells CASSPSGMSSYNEQFF. As DNA, the CDR3 is TGTGCCAGCAGCCCTAGCGGGATGAGCTCCTACAATGAGCAGTTCTTC.

This clonotype was seen at least ten times. The chain joins TRBV18 to TRBJ2-7; TRBD1 matches 7 bases. CDR3 length equals 15 residues. With 3 bases clipped from V and 4 bases from J, the junction kept 9 bases outside the gene matches. The V gene's germline CDR1 is KGHSH and CDR2 LQKENI. The DNA of the CDR3 is TGTGCCAGCTCACCTACAGGGGACCTCTCATACGAGCAGTACTTC. Its translation: CASSPTGDLSYEQYF.

This clonotype was observed a few times. The J gene is TRBJ2-1, the V gene TRBV3-1; 8 bases fit TRBD2. The CDR3 is made up of 19 amino acids. Germline lookup yields CDR1 LGHDT and CDR2 YNNKEL (reference sequence). V lost 1 base to trimming and J lost 5 bases; unmatched junction nucleotides: 16. CDR3 protein: CASSQVRTGGRSSHNEQFF. CDR3 nucleotide sequence: TGTGCCAGCAGCCAAGTTCGGACGGGAGGGAGATCCTCACACAATGAGCAGTTCTTC.

In its sample, this clonotype was seen a few times. The chain uses TRBV7-9 and TRBJ2-7, with a possible D match to TRBD1 (5 bases). Germline-derived CDR1 and CDR2 are SEHNR and FQNEAQ (reference sequence). V was clipped by 5 bases and J by 4 bases, with 18 bases between them. There are 15 residues in the CDR3. CDR3 sequence: CASSPRTPNLYEQYF. DNA for the CDR3: TGTGCCAGCAGCCCACGGACACCCAACCTTTACGAGCAGTACTTC.

This clonotype was seen at least ten times. The rearrangement joins TRBV3-1 to TRBJ2-2; TRBD2 aligns across 7 bases. V lost 4 bases to trimming and J lost 5 bases; unmatched junction nucleotides: 10. The germline gives CDR1 LGHDT, CDR2 YNNKEL (reference sequence). This CDR3 has 16 amino acids. The DNA of the CDR3 is TGTGCCAGCAGCCGCCTGGCTAGCGGCGTTACCGGGGAGCTGTTTTTT. Translated: CASSRLASGVTGELFF.